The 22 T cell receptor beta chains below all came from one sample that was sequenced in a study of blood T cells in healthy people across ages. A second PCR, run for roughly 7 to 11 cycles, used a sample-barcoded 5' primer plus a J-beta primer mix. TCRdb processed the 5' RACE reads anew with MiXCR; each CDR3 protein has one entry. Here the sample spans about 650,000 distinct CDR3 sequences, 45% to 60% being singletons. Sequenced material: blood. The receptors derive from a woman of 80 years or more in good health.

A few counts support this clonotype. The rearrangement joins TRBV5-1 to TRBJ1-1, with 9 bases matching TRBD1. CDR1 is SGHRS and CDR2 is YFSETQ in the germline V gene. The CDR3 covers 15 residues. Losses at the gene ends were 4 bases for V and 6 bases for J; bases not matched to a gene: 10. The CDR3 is CASSGDGQGLAEAFF. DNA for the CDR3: TGCGCCAGCAGCGGGGACGGACAGGGGCTGGCTGAAGCTTTCTTT.

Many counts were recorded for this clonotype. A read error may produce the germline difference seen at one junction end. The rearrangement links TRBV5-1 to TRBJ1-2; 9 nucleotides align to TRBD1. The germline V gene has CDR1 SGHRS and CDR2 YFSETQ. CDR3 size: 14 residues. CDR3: CASSLGQGNYGYTF. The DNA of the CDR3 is TGTGCCAGCAGCTTAGGACAGGGGAACTATGGCTACACCTTC.

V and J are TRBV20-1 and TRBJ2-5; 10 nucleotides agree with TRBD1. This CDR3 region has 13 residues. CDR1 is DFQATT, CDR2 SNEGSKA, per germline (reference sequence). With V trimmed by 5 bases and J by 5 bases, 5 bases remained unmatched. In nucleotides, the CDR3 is TGCAGTGCTCCGGACAGGGGGAGGGAGACCCAGTACTTC. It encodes CSAPDRGRETQYF.

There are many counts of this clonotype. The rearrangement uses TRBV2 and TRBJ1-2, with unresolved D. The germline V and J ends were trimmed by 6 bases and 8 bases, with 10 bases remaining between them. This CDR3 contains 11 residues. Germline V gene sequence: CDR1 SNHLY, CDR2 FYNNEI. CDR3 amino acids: CASRELNGYTF. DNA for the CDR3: TGTGCCAGCAGGGAACTGAACGGCTACACCTTC.

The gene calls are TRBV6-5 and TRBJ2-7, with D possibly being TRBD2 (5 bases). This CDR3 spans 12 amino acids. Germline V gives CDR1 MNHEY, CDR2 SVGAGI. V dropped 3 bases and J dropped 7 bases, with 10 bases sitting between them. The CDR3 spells CASSYYRGEQYF. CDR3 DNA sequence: TGTGCCAGCAGTTATTACAGAGGGGAGCAGTACTTC.

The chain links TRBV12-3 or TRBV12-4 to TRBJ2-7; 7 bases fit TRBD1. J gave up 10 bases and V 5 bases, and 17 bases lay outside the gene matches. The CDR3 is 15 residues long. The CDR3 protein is CASSTTRGSREIQYF. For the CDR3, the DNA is TGTGCCAGCAGTACCACCAGGGGGTCGCGAGAGATCCAGTACTTC.

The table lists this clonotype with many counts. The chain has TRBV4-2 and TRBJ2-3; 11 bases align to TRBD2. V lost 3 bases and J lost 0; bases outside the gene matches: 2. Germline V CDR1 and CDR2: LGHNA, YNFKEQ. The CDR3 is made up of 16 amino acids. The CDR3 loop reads CASSQVAGGSTDTQYF. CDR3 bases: TGTGCCAGCAGCCAGGTAGCGGGGGGGAGCACAGATACGCAGTATTTT.

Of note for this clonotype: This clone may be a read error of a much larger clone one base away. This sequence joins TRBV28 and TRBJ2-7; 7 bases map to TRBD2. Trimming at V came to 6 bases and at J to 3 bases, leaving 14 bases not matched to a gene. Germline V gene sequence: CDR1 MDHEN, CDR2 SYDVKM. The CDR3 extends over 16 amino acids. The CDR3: CASRPGGLAALYEQYF. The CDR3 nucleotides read TGTGCCAGCAGGCCGGGGGGTCTAGCGGCGCTCTACGAGCAGTACTTC. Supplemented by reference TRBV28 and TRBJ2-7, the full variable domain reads DVKVTQSSRYLVKRTGEKVFLECVQDMDHENMFWYRQDPGLGLRLIYFSYDVKMKEKGDIPEGYSVSREKKERFSLILESASTNQTSMYLCASRPGGLAALYEQYFGPGTRLTVT.

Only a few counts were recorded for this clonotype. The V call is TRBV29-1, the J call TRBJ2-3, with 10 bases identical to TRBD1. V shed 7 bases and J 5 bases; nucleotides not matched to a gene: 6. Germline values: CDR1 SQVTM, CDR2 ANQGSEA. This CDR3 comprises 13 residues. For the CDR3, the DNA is TGCAGCGATCGACAGGGGGCAATAGATACGCAGTATTTT. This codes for CSDRQGAIDTQYF.

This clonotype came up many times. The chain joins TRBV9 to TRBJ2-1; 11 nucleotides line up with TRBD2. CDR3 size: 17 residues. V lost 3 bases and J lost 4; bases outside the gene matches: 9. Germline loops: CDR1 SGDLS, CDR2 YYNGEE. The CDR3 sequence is CASSENHLAGGYNEQFF. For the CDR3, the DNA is TGTGCCAGCAGCGAAAACCATCTAGCGGGGGGATACAATGAGCAGTTCTTC.

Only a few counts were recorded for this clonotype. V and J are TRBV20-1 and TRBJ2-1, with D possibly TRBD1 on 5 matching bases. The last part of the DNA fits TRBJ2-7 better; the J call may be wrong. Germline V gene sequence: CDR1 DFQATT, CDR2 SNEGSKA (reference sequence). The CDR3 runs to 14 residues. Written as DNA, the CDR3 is TGCAGTGCTAGGAGTGGGGCCTCCTACAATGAGCAGTACTTC. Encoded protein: CSARSGASYNEQYF.

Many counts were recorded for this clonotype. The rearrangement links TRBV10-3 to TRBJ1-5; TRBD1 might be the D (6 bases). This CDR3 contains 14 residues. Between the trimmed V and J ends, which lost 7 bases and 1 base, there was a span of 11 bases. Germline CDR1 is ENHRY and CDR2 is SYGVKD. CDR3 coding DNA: TGTGCCATCAAGAGTACAGGGAGCAATCAGCCCCAGCATTTT. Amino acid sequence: CAIKSTGSNQPQHF.

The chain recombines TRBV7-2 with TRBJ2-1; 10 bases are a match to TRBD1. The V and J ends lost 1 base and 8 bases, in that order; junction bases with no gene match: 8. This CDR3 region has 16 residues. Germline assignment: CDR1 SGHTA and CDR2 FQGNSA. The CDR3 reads CASSLGVRQGADEQFF. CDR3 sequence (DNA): TGTGCCAGCAGCTTAGGTGTTAGACAGGGGGCCGATGAGCAGTTCTTC.

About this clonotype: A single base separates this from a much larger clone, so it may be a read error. The CDR3 region is CSARDFQAETQFF. The CDR3 nucleotides are TGCAGTGCTAGAGATTTCCAAGCGGAGACCCAGTTCTTC. J is TRBJ2-1 and V is TRBV20-1, with D maybe TRBD2 (5 bases). CDR3 size: 13 residues. The germline V and J ends were trimmed by 0 bases and 13 bases, with 16 bases remaining between them. Germline values: CDR1 DFQATT, CDR2 SNEGSKA (reference sequence).

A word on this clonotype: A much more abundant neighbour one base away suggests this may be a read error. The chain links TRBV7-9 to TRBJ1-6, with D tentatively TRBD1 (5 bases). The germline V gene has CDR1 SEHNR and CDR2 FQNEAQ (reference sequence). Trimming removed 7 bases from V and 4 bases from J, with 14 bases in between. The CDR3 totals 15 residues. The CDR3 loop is CASNARDVYNSPLHF. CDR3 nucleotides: TGTGCCAGCAACGCCCGGGACGTATATAATTCACCCCTCCACTTT. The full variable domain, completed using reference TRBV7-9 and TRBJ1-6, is DTGVSQNPRHKITKRGQNVTFRCDPISEHNRLYWYRQTLGQGPEFLTYFQNEAQLEKSRLLSDRFSAERPKGSFSTLEIQRTEQGDSAMYLCASNARDVYNSPLHFGNGTRLTVT.

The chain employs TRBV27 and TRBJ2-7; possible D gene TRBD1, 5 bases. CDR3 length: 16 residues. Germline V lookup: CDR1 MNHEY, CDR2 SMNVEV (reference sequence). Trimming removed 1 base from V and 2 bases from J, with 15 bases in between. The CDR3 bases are TGTGCCAGCAGTTTATTCGGGCAGGGTTTAACCTACGAGCAGTACTTC. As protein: CASSLFGQGLTYEQYF.

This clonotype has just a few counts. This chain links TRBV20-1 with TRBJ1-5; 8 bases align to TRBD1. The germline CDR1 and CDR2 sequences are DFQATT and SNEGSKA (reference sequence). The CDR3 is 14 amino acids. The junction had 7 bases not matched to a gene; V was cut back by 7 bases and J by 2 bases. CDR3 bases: TGCAGTGTCCGGACAGGGAATGGCAATCAGCCCCAGCATTTT. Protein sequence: CSVRTGNGNQPQHF.

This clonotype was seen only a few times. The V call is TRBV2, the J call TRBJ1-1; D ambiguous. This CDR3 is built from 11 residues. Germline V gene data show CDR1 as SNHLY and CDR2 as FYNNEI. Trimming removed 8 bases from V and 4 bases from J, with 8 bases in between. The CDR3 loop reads CASGQLTEAFF. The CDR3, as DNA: TGTGCCAGCGGTCAGCTCACTGAAGCTTTCTTT.

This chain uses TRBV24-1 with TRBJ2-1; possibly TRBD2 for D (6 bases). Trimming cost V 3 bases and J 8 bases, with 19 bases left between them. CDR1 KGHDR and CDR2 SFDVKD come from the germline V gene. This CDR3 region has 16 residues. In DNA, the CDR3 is TGTGCCACCAGTGATGGGGGACTTCGGAGCCTCCATGAGCAGTTCTTC. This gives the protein CATSDGGLRSLHEQFF.

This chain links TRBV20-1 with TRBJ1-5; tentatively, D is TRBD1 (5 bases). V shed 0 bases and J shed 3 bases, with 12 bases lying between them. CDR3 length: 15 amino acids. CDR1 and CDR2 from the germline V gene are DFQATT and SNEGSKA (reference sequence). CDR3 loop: CSAREAGGVNQPQHF. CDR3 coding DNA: TGCAGTGCTAGAGAGGCGGGAGGGGTCAATCAGCCCCAGCATTTT.

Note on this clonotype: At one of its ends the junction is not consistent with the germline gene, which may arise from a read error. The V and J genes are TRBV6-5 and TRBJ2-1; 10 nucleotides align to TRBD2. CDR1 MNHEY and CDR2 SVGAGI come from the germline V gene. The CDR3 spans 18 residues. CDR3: CANSYSTVAGGLVREQFF. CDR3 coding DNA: TGTGCCAACAGTTACTCGACGGTAGCGGGAGGCCTGGTACGGGAGCAGTTCTTC.

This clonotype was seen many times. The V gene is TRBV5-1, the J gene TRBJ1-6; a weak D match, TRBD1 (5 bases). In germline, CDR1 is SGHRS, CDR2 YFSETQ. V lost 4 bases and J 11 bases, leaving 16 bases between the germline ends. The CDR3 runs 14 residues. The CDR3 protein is CASSPTATKAPLHF. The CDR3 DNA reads TGCGCCAGCAGCCCGACAGCAACAAAGGCACCCCTCCACTTT.